Described below is a single TCR beta chain sequence and its context. A second PCR of 7 to 11 cycles used a sample-barcoded 5' primer and a J-beta primer mix. TCRdb re-called the 5' RACE reads with MiXCR, one entry per CDR3 protein. The profile shows approximately 600,000 distinct CDR3 sequences, roughly 58% of them singletons. The data belong to a study of blood T cells in healthy people across ages. Trimming took 11 bases from V and 8 from J, leaving 22 bases between them. CDR3 size: 14 residues. The germline V gene has CDR1 LNHDA and CDR2 SQIVND (reference sequence). The chain has TRBV19 and TRBJ2-1, with D maybe TRBD2 (6 bases). Sequencing input: blood. This TCR was recovered from a man aged 55 to 69 in good health. CDR3 sequence reads: CAASSVSARDEQFF. The CDR3 DNA reads TGTGCCGCCTCTAGCGTATCCGCTAGGGATGAGCAGTTCTTC.